Presented here are 2 T cell receptor beta chains from one specimen sequenced in a study of T cells in localized non-small cell lung cancer. Sequencing was performed with immunoSEQ multiplex PCR; in TCRdb, only in-frame clones are kept and a portion is missing. The table shows 40,000 or so clones, with over 75% occurring only once. Sequencing was performed on peripheral blood, taken before any cancer treatment. The receptors originated from a male donor at least 60 years old with stage III squamous cell lung carcinoma.

Details on this clone: At one end the junction does not follow the germline gene, possibly because of a read error. The sample carries other DNA sequences with the same CDR3. V usage is TRBV29-1 and J usage is TRBJ2-2; D is perhaps TRBD1 or TRBD2 (6 bases each). Germline V lookup: CDR1 SQVTM, CDR2 ANQGSEA. The length of the CDR3 is 13 residues. The CDR3 coding sequence is TGCAGCGTTGTAGCGCAGGGGCGCGGGGAACTGTTTTTT. Its translation is CSVVAQGRGELFF.

This sequence joins TRBV6-1 and TRBJ1-2, with 8 bases lining up with TRBD1. This CDR3 has 14 amino acids. V gave up 3 bases and J gave up 6 bases; unmatched junction bases: 6. CDR1 is MNHNS, CDR2 SASEGT, per germline. The CDR3 nucleotides read TGTGCCAGCAGTGAGTACAGGGGGTCAAATGGCTACACCTTC. This codes for CASSEYRGSNGYTF.